This T cell receptor (beta chain) originates from a study of shared clonotypes between healthy human individuals. This CDR3 contains 16 residues. V lost 2 bases to trimming and J lost 5 bases, with 18 bases between them. Germline V gene lookup returns CDR1 MNHNY and CDR2 SVGAGI (reference sequence). The protocol was immunoSEQ multiplex PCR, while the TCRdb copy is restricted to in-frame clones and leaves out a portion. The data contain some 500,000 clones, about 96% of them seen just once; the ten biggest clones take up nearly 0.065%. The origin of this receptor is a woman younger than 45 in good health. Sequencing was carried out using naive CD4+ T cells sorted from blood. Subset described: CD45RA+ positively selected. The V and J genes are TRBV6-6 and TRBJ2-5; D may correspond to TRBD1 or TRBD2 (5 bases each). For the CDR3, the DNA is TGTGCCAGCAGTTACGGTACCGGGACCGGCGGGGAGACCCAGTACTTC. Amino acids: CASSYGTGTGGETQYF.